The present TCR beta chain was sequenced within a study of blood T cell repertoires in COVID-19. V was clipped by 7 bases and J by 4 bases, with 8 bases between them. CDR1 and CDR2 from the germline V gene are LNHNV and YYDKDF (reference sequence). This CDR3 region has 12 residues. Those enrolled, adults aged about 18 to 89 years, came from 24 US areas. Per the original methods: Amplifying reference gene primers gave estimates of nucleated cell counts. The method was immunoSEQ multiplex PCR; TCRdb's version includes in-frame clones alone and lacks a portion of them. Clone size and V and J calls were adopted from that table, with D and trimming inferred from the DNA. This table has 270,000 or so clones, more than 75% appearing once.

The TCR comes from a woman aged 40 to 50 with acute COVID-19. This chain connects TRBV15 to TRBJ2-1, with a weak D call TRBD1 (6 bases). Sequenced: PBMCs or T cells enriched from blood (not recorded which). Here the CDR3 DNA reads TGTGCCACCAAAGACAGGTACAATGAGCAGTTCTTC. This gives the protein CATKDRYNEQFF.